The 29 T cell receptor beta chains listed next were all sequenced from one sample in a study of graft-versus-host responses after intestinal transplantation. Method: immunoSEQ multiplex PCR; TCRdb's copy keeps in-frame clones and lacks some. The sample lists approximately 37,000 clones, approximately 93% occurring once. This material consisted of PBMCs, taken roughly 110 weeks after intestinal transplantation. All receptors derive from a human patient who received an intestinal transplant, so some T cells may come from the graft donor.

This clone came up once. This chain connects TRBV6-5 to TRBJ2-7; no reliable D call. Per the germline V gene, CDR1 is MNHEY and CDR2 is SVGAGI. The CDR3 is made up of 11 amino acids. V was shortened by 6 bases and J by 0 bases, with 3 bases between the two germline ends. CDR3 residues: CASSNSYEQYF. In nucleotides, the CDR3 is TGTGCCAGCAGCAACTCCTACGAGCAGTACTTC.

The chain combines TRBV23-1 with TRBJ2-7, with D unresolved. TRBV23-1 is treated as an ORF (open reading frame) with a function not yet certain. V dropped 7 bases and J dropped 0 bases, with 16 bases sitting between them. The CDR3 has 15 amino acids. In DNA form, the CDR3 reads TGCGCCAGCAAAAGGTGCGACGCGAGCTCCTACGAGCAGTACTTC. It translates to CASKRCDASSYEQYF.

The chain couples TRBV5-1 to TRBJ2-4; 9 bases are a match to TRBD1. CDR1 is SGHRS and CDR2 is YFSETQ in the germline V gene. The CDR3 spans 13 residues. J was trimmed by 6 bases and V by 4 bases; bases with no gene match: 2. This chain's CDR3 is CASSPGQGNIQYF. The CDR3 DNA reads as TGCGCCAGCAGCCCGGGACAGGGAAACATTCAGTACTTC. The whole variable domain, remainder taken from reference TRBV5-1 and TRBJ2-4, is KAGVTQTPRYLIKTRGQQVTLSCSPISGHRSVSWYQQTPGQGLQFLFEYFSETQRNKGNFPGRFSGRQFSNSRSEMNVSTLELGDSALYLCASSPGQGNIQYFGAGTRLSVL.

The J gene is TRBJ1-1, the V gene TRBV27; possibly TRBD1 for D (5 bases). V was cut by 7 bases and J by 4 bases, with 19 bases left in between. Germline V gene sequence: CDR1 MNHEY, CDR2 SMNVEV (reference sequence). The CDR3 extends over 15 amino acids. CDR3 sequence: CASNRRSGFATEAFF. As DNA, the CDR3 is TGTGCCAGCAATCGGCGGTCAGGGTTCGCCACTGAAGCTTTCTTT.

The chain employs TRBV7-9 and TRBJ2-1; the D gene could be TRBD1 or TRBD2 (5 bases each). The length of the CDR3 is 15 residues. Germline lookup yields CDR1 SEHNR and CDR2 FQNEAQ (reference sequence). V dropped 7 bases and J dropped 3 bases, with 16 bases sitting between them. This CDR3 is CASNGDGMVYNEQFF. CDR3 nucleotides: TGTGCCAGCAATGGGGACGGGATGGTCTACAATGAGCAGTTCTTC.

V gene TRBV18 combines with J gene TRBJ1-6; unclear D gene. Germline V gene data show CDR1 as KGHSH and CDR2 as LQKENI. V gave up 2 bases and J gave up 7 bases, with 12 bases separating them. The CDR3 runs to 15 residues. The CDR3 nucleotides read TGTGCCAGCTCACCAAGCGGCCGCGTGAATTCACCCCTCCACTTT. This sequence encodes CASSPSGRVNSPLHF.

The chain has TRBV7-3 and TRBJ2-3; D uncertain. The CDR3 loop spans 14 amino acids. CDR1 and CDR2 (germline): SGHTA, FQGTGA. V was pared by 5 bases and J by 1 base, with 10 bases between. The CDR3 spells CASSTDRGTDTQYF. DNA of the CDR3: TGTGCCAGCAGCACCGACCGGGGCACAGATACGCAGTATTTT.

This sequence joins TRBV5-1 and TRBJ1-4, with a weak D call TRBD1 (5 bases). Germline assignment: CDR1 SGHRS and CDR2 YFSETQ. The CDR3 runs to 14 residues. Trimming cost V 1 base and J 8 bases, with 12 bases left between them. CDR3 sequence: CASSLRQGGEKLFF. The CDR3 DNA is TGCGCCAGCAGCTTGCGGCAGGGTGGGGAAAAACTGTTTTTT.

The chain couples TRBV9 to TRBJ2-7, with D perhaps TRBD1 (6 bases). The CDR3 consists of 15 residues. Germline CDR1 SGDLS, CDR2 YYNGEE. With 2 bases removed from V and 5 bases from J, the gap between germline ends came to 17 bases. The CDR3 DNA reads TGTGCCAGCAGCGTGGGCCCCACAGGGAGTAACGAGCAGTACTTC. Translating gives CASSVGPTGSNEQYF.

The chain couples TRBV9 to TRBJ2-1, with TRBD2 matching 10 bases. This CDR3 has 16 amino acids. CDR1 and CDR2 from the germline V gene are SGDLS and YYNGEE. V trimming: 0 bases; J trimming: 7 bases; junction bases outside the gene matches: 7. CDR3 amino acids: CASSVGASGSGNEQFF. CDR3 bases: TGTGCCAGCAGCGTAGGAGCTAGCGGGAGCGGTAATGAGCAGTTCTTC.

The V and J genes are TRBV10-1 and TRBJ1-4; 10 positions match TRBD1. CDR1 and CDR2 from the germline V gene are WNHNN and SYGVQD (reference sequence). This CDR3 comprises 15 residues. With 6 bases clipped from V and 7 bases from J, the junction kept 8 bases outside the gene matches. CDR3 in DNA: TGCGCCAGCAGCCAAGCGACAGGGGGCCTTGAAAAACTGTTTTTT. As protein: CASSQATGGLEKLFF.

This clone was counted a single time. The rearrangement uses TRBV19 and TRBJ1-1, with 7 bases fitting TRBD1. CDR1 and CDR2 from the germline V gene are LNHDA and SQIVND (reference sequence). V was clipped by 7 bases and J by 4 bases; unmatched bases: 12. The CDR3 sequence is 15 residues long. The chain's CDR3 is CASISLPGGSTEAFF. DNA for the CDR3: TGTGCCAGTATCTCGCTACCAGGGGGGAGCACTGAAGCTTTCTTT.

This sequence joins TRBV11-2 and TRBJ1-2; D remains unclear. Trimming cost V 7 bases and J 8 bases, with 23 bases left between them. The CDR3 is 15 amino acids. Per germline, CDR1 SGHAT and CDR2 FQNNGV. CDR3 sequence (DNA): TGTGCCAGCAACGAGCGAGGGAGAGCGTTTGAGGGCTACACCTTC. Translating it yields CASNERGRAFEGYTF.

The chain recombines TRBV25-1 with TRBJ2-5, with 8 bases matching TRBD2. Germline V gives CDR1 MGHDK, CDR2 SYGVNS. This CDR3 has 15 residues. V lost 1 base to trimming and J lost 4 bases; unmatched junction nucleotides: 5. CDR3 residues: CASSESGTRRETQYF. Here the CDR3 DNA reads TGTGCCAGCAGTGAATCTGGGACTAGAAGAGAGACCCAGTACTTC.

V is TRBV7-2 and J is TRBJ2-2; D might be TRBD2 (6 bases). Between the trimmed V and J ends, which lost 5 bases and 4 bases, there was a span of 17 bases. Germline V lookup: CDR1 SGHTA, CDR2 FQGNSA. The CDR3 has 16 residues. Here the CDR3 reads CASSPGLGSPTGELFF. CDR3 sequence (DNA): TGTGCCAGCAGCCCGGGACTGGGTTCACCCACCGGGGAGCTGTTTTTT.

The chain joins TRBV7-9 to TRBJ1-1; weak D call: TRBD1 (6 bases). Germline CDR1 reads SEHNR; CDR2 reads FQNEAQ (reference sequence). The CDR3 length is 15 residues. The V gene lost 2 bases and the J gene lost 3 bases, with 13 bases spanning the gap. The CDR3 loop reads CASSLKQGGDTEAFF. The CDR3 DNA reads TGTGCCAGCAGCTTAAAACAGGGAGGGGACACTGAAGCTTTCTTT.

Worth noting for this clone: The junction differs from germline at one of its ends, possibly a read error. The chain couples TRBV5-1 to TRBJ2-3, with 11 bases that match TRBD1. The CDR3 covers 19 residues. Germline V gives CDR1 SGHRS, CDR2 YFSETQ. The chain's CDR3 is CASSRGQGAQRGYTDTHYF. The DNA for the CDR3 is TGCGCCAGCAGCCGCGGACAGGGGGCGCAACGGGGCTACACAGATACGCATTATTTT.

This chain joins TRBV18 and TRBJ1-2, with 9 bases that match TRBD1. V was pared by 6 bases and J by 13 bases, with 18 bases of the junction left unmatched. Germline loops: CDR1 KGHSH, CDR2 LQKENI. This CDR3 has 15 amino acids. As DNA, the CDR3 is TGTGCCAGCTCTCTCAACCGGGGACAGGGTTCCTATCCCACCTTC. It translates to CASSLNRGQGSYPTF.

This rearrangement joins TRBV19 to TRBJ2-7; D may be TRBD1 (5 bases). Germline lookup yields CDR1 LNHDA and CDR2 SQIVND (reference sequence). The V end lost 6 bases, the J end lost 2 bases, and 14 bases lay between the germline ends. The CDR3 length is 14 residues. This CDR3 is CASRDTLGTYEQYF. The CDR3 DNA follows: TGTGCCAGTAGGGACACCCTAGGCACCTACGAGCAGTACTTC.

The chain recombines TRBV5-1 with TRBJ2-1; a weak D match, TRBD1 (5 bases). Germline-derived CDR1 and CDR2 are SGHRS and YFSETQ. CDR3 size: 15 residues. The V end was cut by 0 bases, the J end by 0 bases, with 7 bases between. The CDR3 protein is CASSLGGASYNEQFF. CDR3 in DNA: TGCGCCAGCAGCTTGGGGGGCGCCTCCTACAATGAGCAGTTCTTC.

The chain joins TRBV6-5 to TRBJ2-5; D not resolved. The CDR3 spans 11 residues. Germline CDR1 and CDR2: MNHEY and SVGAGI. V dropped 5 bases and J dropped 5 bases, with 6 bases sitting between them. The CDR3 spells CASSPYETQYF. CDR3 nucleotides: TGTGCCAGCAGTCCGTATGAGACCCAGTACTTC.

V gene TRBV20-1 combines with J gene TRBJ1-2; D is perhaps TRBD1 (5 bases). Germline CDR1 reads DFQATT; CDR2 reads SNEGSKA (reference sequence). With 7 bases removed from V and 4 bases from J, the gap between germline ends came to 10 bases. This CDR3 contains 11 residues. CDR3 region: CSVRVAYGYTF. CDR3 DNA sequence: TGCAGTGTCAGGGTTGCCTATGGCTACACCTTC.

The chain couples TRBV18 to TRBJ1-2, with D possibly TRBD1 on 5 matching bases. CDR1 and CDR2 from the germline V gene are KGHSH and LQKENI. This CDR3 spans 14 amino acids. V lost 2 bases to trimming and J lost 2 bases, with 9 bases between them. The CDR3 spells CASSPEGQNYGYTF. The CDR3 nucleotides read TGTGCCAGCTCACCAGAGGGGCAGAACTATGGCTACACCTTC.

The V and J genes are TRBV9 and TRBJ2-1, with D tentatively TRBD2 (6 bases). The V gene's germline CDR1 is SGDLS and CDR2 YYNGEE. Trimming removed 0 bases from V and 6 bases from J, with 19 bases in between. CDR3 length: 17 residues. The CDR3 loop is CASSVGGGASGANEQFF. The CDR3 DNA reads TGTGCCAGCAGCGTAGGTGGCGGGGCCTCGGGTGCCAATGAGCAGTTCTTC.

The chain uses TRBV5-1 and TRBJ1-3; D ambiguous. This CDR3 comprises 13 residues. V lost 4 bases to trimming and J lost 0 bases, with 5 bases between them. The V gene's germline CDR1 is SGHRS and CDR2 YFSETQ. The CDR3 nucleotides read TGCGCCAGCAGCAAGTCCTCTGGAAACACCATATATTTT. Protein product: CASSKSSGNTIYF. Supplemented by reference TRBV5-1 and TRBJ1-3, the full variable domain reads KAGVTQTPRYLIKTRGQQVTLSCSPISGHRSVSWYQQTPGQGLQFLFEYFSETQRNKGNFPGRFSGRQFSNSRSEMNVSTLELGDSALYLCASSKSSGNTIYFGEGSWLTVV.

V gene TRBV5-4 combines with J gene TRBJ1-5; 10 bases fit TRBD1. The trim removed 1 base at V and 0 bases at J, leaving 4 bases unmatched. The V gene's germline CDR1 is SGHNT and CDR2 YYREEE (reference sequence). This CDR3 is built from 17 residues. CDR3 sequence: CASSLKGQGYSNQPQHF. The CDR3 bases are TGTGCCAGCAGCTTGAAGGGACAGGGGTATAGCAATCAGCCCCAGCATTTT. The whole variable domain, filled in from reference TRBV5-4 and TRBJ1-5, reads ETGVTQSPTHLIKTRGQQVTLRCSSQSGHNTVSWYQQALGQGPQFIFQYYREEENGRGNFPPRFSGLQFPNYSSELNVNALELDDSALYLCASSLKGQGYSNQPQHFGDGTRLSIL.

V gene TRBV11-2 combines with J gene TRBJ2-7, with D perhaps TRBD1 (5 bases). CDR3 length equals 14 residues. CDR1 and CDR2 (germline): SGHAT, FQNNGV. The V end was cut by 0 bases, the J end by 2 bases, with 8 bases between. CDR3 DNA: TGTGCCAGCAGCTTAGAGACAGCTCCCTACGAGCAGTACTTC. Its translation is CASSLETAPYEQYF.

The V and J genes are TRBV21-1 and TRBJ2-2; TRBD1, the D gene given by the table, was not confirmed from the DNA. TRBV21-1 corresponds to a pseudogene. The CDR3 runs 18 residues. The CDR3 sequence: CASSKGRRGLGNTGELFF. CDR3 in DNA: TGTGCCAGCAGCAAAGGGAGGAGGGGGCTAGGGAACACCGGGGAGCTGTTTTTT.

This clone has only a few counts. J is TRBJ1-5 and V is TRBV5-6; no firm D call. V was cut by 0 bases and J by 3 bases, with 1 base left in between. Germline CDR1 and CDR2: SGHDT and YYEEEE. The CDR3 is 12 amino acids. CDR3 nucleotide sequence: TGTGCCAGCAGCTTGGCCAATCAGCCCCAGCATTTT. Translated, it gives CASSLANQPQHF.